This TCR beta chain was sequenced in a study of glioma-infiltrating T cells after dendritic cell vaccination. Study at large: Autologous tumor lysate-pulsed dendritic cell vaccination was given between the early 2000s and the early 2010s. Monocyte-derived dendritic cells, cultured seven days with IL-4 and GM-CSF, were pulsed with autologous tumor lysate. Overall study results and limits: TCR clonality showed no direct relationship with survival.

For this clone: The antigen is undetermined.

The V and J ends lost 0 bases and 4 bases respectively, with 10 bases between them. Germline V CDR1 and CDR2: SGHDN, FVKESK. This CDR3 has 14 residues. The repertoire was sequenced with immunoSEQ multiplex PCR; TCRdb's copy has only in-frame clones and lacks some. The sample records roughly 38,000 clones, approximately 84% being singletons. All glioblastoma patients lacked an isocitrate dehydrogenase mutation. The chain couples TRBV14 to TRBJ2-7, with D uncertain. Sample: blood, taken before dendritic cell vaccination. This TCR derives from a human donor with glioblastoma. The CDR3 loop is CASSQDLRSYEQYF. The CDR3 DNA sequence: TGTGCCAGCAGCCAAGATCTTAGATCATACGAGCAGTACTTC. Together with reference TRBV14 and TRBJ2-7, the CDR3 gives the full variable domain: EAGVTQFPSHSVIEKGQTVTLRCDPISGHDNLYWYRRVMGKEIKFLLHFVKESKQDESGMPNNRFLAERTGGTYSTLKVQPAELEDSGVYFCASSQDLRSYEQYFGPGTRLTVT.